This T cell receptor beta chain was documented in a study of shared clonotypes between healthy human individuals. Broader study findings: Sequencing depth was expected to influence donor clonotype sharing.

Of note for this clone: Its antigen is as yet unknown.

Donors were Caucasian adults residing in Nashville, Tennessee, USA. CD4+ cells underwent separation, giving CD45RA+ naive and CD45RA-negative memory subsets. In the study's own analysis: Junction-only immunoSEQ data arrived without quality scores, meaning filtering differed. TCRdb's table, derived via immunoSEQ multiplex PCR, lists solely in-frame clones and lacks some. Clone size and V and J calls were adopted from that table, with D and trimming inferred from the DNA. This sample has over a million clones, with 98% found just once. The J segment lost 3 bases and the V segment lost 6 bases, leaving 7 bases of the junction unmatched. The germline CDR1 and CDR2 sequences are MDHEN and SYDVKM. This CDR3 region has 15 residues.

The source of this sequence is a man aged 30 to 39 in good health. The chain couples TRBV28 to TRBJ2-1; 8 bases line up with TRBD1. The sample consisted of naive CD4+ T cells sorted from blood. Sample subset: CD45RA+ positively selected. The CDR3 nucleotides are TGTGCCAGCAGCCAACCAGGGGGCGTCTACAATGAGCAGTTCTTC. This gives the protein CASSQPGGVYNEQFF.